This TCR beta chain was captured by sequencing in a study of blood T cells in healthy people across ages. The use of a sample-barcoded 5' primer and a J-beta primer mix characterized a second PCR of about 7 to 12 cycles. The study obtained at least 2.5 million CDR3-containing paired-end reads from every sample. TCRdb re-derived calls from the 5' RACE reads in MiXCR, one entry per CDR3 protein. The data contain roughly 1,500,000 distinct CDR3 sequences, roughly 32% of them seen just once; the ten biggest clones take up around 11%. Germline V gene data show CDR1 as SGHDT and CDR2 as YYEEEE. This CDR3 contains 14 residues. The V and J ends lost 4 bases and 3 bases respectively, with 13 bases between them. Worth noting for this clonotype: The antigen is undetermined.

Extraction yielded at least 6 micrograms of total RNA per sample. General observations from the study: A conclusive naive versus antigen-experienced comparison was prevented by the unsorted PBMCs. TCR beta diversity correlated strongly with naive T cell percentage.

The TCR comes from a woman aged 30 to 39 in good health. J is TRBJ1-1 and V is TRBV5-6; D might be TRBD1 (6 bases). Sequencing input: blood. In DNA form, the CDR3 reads TGTGCCAGCAGCGAGTTAGGGGGGGACACTGAAGCTTTCTTT. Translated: CASSELGGDTEAFF.